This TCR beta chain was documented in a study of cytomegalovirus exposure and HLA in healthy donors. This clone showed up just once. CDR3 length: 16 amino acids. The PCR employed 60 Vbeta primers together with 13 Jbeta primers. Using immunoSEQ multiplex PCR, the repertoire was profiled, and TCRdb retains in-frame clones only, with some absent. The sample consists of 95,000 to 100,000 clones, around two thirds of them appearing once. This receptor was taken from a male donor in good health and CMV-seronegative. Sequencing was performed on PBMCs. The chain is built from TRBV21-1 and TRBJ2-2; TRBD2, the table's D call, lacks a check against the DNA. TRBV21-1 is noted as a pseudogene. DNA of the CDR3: TGTGCCAGCATCGCTAGCGGGGGAGCAAACACCGGGGAGCTGTTTTTT. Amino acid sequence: CASIASGGANTGELFF.